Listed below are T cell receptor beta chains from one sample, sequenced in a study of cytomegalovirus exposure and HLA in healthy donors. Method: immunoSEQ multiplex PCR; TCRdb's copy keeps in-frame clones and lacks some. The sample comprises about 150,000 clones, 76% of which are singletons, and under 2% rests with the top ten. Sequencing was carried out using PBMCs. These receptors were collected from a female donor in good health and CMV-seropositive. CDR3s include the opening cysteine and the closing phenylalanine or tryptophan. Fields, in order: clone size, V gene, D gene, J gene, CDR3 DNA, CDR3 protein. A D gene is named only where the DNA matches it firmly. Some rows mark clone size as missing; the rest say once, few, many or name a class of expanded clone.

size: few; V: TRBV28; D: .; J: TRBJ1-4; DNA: TGTGCCAGCAGTTATTACGGGGGGCAGGCGGGAAAACTGTTTTTT; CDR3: CASSYYGGQAGKLFF
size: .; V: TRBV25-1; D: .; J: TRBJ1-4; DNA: TGTGCCAGCTCTCGAGGGGGAAAACTGTTTTTT; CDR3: CASSRGGKLFF
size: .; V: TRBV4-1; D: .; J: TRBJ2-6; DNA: TGCGCCAGCAGCCAAGACCGGGGAGTAAGTGGGGCCAACGTCCTGACTTTC; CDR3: CASSQDRGVSGANVLTF
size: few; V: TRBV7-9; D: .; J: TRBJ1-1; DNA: TGTGCCAGCAGCTCTACGACAGCTGAAGCTTTCTTT; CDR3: CASSSTTAEAFF
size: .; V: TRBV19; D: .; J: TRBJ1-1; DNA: TGTGCCAGTAGTGCGGGGGGGCGGCCGGATGAAGCTTTCTTT; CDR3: CASSAGGRPDEAFF
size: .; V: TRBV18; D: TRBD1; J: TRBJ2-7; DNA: TGTGCCAGCTCGCCGGGACAGGCCCGCACCTACGAGCAGTACTTC; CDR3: CASSPGQARTYEQYF
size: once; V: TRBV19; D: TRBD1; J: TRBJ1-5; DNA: TGTGCCAGTGTCCAGACAGGGAGGAGCAATCAGCCCCAGCATTTT; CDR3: CASVQTGRSNQPQHF
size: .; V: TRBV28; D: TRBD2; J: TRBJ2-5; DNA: TGTGCCAGCAGCTTAGCGGGGGGGCGGCAAGAGACCCAGTACTTC; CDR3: CASSLAGGRQETQYF
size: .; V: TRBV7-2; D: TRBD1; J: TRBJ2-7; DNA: TGTGCCAGCAGCACAGACAGGGGCGCCTACGAGCAGTACTTC; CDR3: CASSTDRGAYEQYF
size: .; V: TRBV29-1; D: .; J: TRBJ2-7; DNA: TGCAGCGTTGACGTATCCTACGAGCAGTACTTC; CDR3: CSVDVSYEQYF
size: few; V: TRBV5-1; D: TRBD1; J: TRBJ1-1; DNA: TGCGCCAGCAAATACGGACAGGGGGCCGCTGAAGCTTTCTTT; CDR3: CASKYGQGAAEAFF
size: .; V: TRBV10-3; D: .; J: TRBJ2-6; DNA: TGTGCCATCAGTGACAGGGCCTCCTCTGGGGCCAACGTCCTGACTTTC; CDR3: CAISDRASSGANVLTF
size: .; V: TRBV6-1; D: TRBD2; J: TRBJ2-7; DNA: TGTGCCAGCATCCTTCTAGCGGGAGAACAGCAGTACTTC; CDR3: CASILLAGEQQYF
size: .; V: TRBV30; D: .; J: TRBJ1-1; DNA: TGTGCCTGGACCCGGGACACTGAAGCTTTCTTT; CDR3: CAWTRDTEAFF
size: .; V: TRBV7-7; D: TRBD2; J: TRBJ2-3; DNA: TGTGCCAGCAGCCCTCGTGCAGCGGGAGTTTCAGATACGCAGTATTTT; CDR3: CASSPRAAGVSDTQYF
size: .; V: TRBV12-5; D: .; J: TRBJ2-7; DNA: TGTGCTAGTGGTTTGCTTGGCGGCGAGCAGTACTTC; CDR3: CASGLLGGEQYF
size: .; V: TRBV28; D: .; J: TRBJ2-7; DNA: TGTGCCAGCAGTTTATTAGAGAACAGAGCCTCCTACGAGCAGTACTTC; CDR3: CASSLLENRASYEQYF
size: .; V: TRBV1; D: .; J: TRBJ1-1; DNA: TGCACCAGCAGCCAAGTTAAGGGGGAAGCTTTCTTT; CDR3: CTSSQVKGEAFF
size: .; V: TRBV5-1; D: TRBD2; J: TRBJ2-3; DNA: TGCGCCAGCAGCTACCCGACGGGAGGGGTAACAGATACGCAGTATTTT; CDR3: CASSYPTGGVTDTQYF
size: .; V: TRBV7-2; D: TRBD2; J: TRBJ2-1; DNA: TGTGCCAGCAGCTCGACTAGCGCGAATGAGCAGTTCTTC; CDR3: CASSSTSANEQFF
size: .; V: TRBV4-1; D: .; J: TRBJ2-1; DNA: TGCGCCAGCAGCCCGACCGGGGGTGAGCAGTTCTTC; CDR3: CASSPTGGEQFF
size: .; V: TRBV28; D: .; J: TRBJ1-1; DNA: TGTGCCAGCAGTTTAGCGGGGCTTGTAAGCACTGAAGCTTTCTTT; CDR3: CASSLAGLVSTEAFF
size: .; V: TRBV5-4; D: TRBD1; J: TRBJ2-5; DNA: TGTGCCAGCAGATGGGCAGGGGGTGAAGAGACCCAGTACTTC; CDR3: CASRWAGGEETQYF
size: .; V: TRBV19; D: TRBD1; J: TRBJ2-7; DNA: TGTGCCAGTAGTATCGGACAGGGGGTGGCCTACGAGCAGTACTTC; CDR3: CASSIGQGVAYEQYF
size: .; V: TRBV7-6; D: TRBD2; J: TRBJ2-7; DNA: TGTGCCAGCAGCTTAGACCCTAGCGGGAGCTTTCACGAGCAGTACTTC; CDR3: CASSLDPSGSFHEQYF
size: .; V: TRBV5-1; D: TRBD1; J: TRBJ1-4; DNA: TGCGCCAGCAGCTGGGGACAGGGTGTTAATGAAAAACCGTTTTTT; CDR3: CASSWGQGVNEKPFF
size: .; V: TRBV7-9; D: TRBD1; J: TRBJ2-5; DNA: TGTGCCAGCAGCTCAAAAAGACAGGGCCGGGAGACCCAGTACTTC; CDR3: CASSSKRQGRETQYF